Below, 17 T cell receptor beta chains from the same sample are listed, as sequenced in a study of T cells in tuberculosis. The time point was: new active TB diagnosis, blood taken before or within 7 days of starting treatment. Profiled with immunoSEQ multiplex PCR; TCRdb holds only in-frame clones, not every one. Among approximately 46,000 clones listed, 90% to 95% were seen once. This material consisted of PBMCs, taken at tuberculosis diagnosis. The receptor set was obtained from an adult with tuberculosis.

The V call is TRBV7-9, the J call TRBJ2-1; 10 nucleotides line up with TRBD1. This CDR3 is 16 amino acids long. V shed 3 bases and J 0 bases; nucleotides not matched to a gene: 2. CDR1 SEHNR and CDR2 FQNEAQ come from the germline V gene (reference sequence). The CDR3 loop reads CASSLGQGSSYNEQFF. As DNA, the CDR3 is TGTGCCAGCAGCTTGGGACAGGGGAGCTCCTACAATGAGCAGTTCTTC.

This clone appeared once. The CDR3 here is CASSLAGGGTDTQYF. CDR3 nucleotides: TGTGCCAGCAGCTTAGCGGGAGGAGGAACAGATACGCAGTATTTT. This rearrangement joins TRBV13 to TRBJ2-3; 7 bases map to TRBD2. The trim removed 1 base at V and 3 bases at J, leaving 4 bases unmatched. CDR1 and CDR2 from the germline V gene are PRHDT and FYEKMQ (reference sequence). This CDR3 is 15 amino acids long.

The CDR3 protein is CASSRQGADTQYF. The DNA of the CDR3 is TGTGCCAGCAGCCGACAGGGTGCAGATACGCAGTATTTT. The chain recombines TRBV11-2 with TRBJ2-3; 7 nucleotides match TRBD1. The CDR3 runs 13 residues. Germline-derived CDR1 and CDR2 are SGHAT and FQNNGV. Trimming removed 5 bases from V and 4 bases from J; junction bases left unmatched: 3.

This clone turned up a few times. The genes are TRBV28 and TRBJ1-1; D is unclear. This CDR3 spans 16 amino acids. Germline-derived CDR1 and CDR2 are MDHEN and SYDVKM. V lost 4 bases, J lost 0 bases, and 15 bases lay in between. In DNA, the CDR3 is TGTGCCAGCAGTTCCTCCACTAGTAGGATGAACACTGAAGCTTTCTTT. This translates into CASSSSTSRMNTEAFF.

This chain connects TRBV28 to TRBJ2-6, with D tentatively TRBD2 (5 bases). CDR1 is MDHEN and CDR2 is SYDVKM in the germline V gene. Trimming removed 5 bases from V and 5 bases from J, with 16 bases in between. This CDR3 has 16 residues. CDR3: CASSGGRAVWANVLTF. CDR3 nucleotide sequence: TGTGCCAGCAGTGGAGGACGGGCAGTCTGGGCCAACGTCCTGACTTTC.

CDR3 DNA sequence: TGTGCCAGCAGCCGACTAGAAGAGACCCAGTACTTC. This sequence encodes CASSRLEETQYF. The rearrangement links TRBV5-4 to TRBJ2-5, with a possible D match to TRBD2 (6 bases). This CDR3 contains 12 residues. V was pared by 4 bases and J by 3 bases, with 7 bases between. Germline assignment: CDR1 SGHNT and CDR2 YYREEE (reference sequence).

This chain uses TRBV27 with TRBJ2-3; TRBD1 matches 7 bases. CDR3 length: 15 residues. Germline CDR1 is MNHEY and CDR2 is SMNVEV (reference sequence). V shed 9 bases and J 3 bases; nucleotides not matched to a gene: 12. The CDR3 loop reads CASHRGDRETDTQYF. The CDR3 DNA sequence: TGTGCCAGTCACCGGGGTGACAGGGAGACAGATACGCAGTATTTT.

This chain joins TRBV7-8 and TRBJ1-6; D is ambiguous. The V and J ends lost 6 bases and 0 bases respectively, with 12 bases between them. The CDR3 sequence is 16 residues long. Germline V gene lookup returns CDR1 SGHVS and CDR2 FQNEAQ. CDR3 sequence: CASRIGGSSYNSPLHF. The CDR3 nucleotides are TGTGCCAGCAGGATAGGTGGGAGCTCCTATAATTCACCCCTCCACTTT.

The V call is TRBV28, the J call TRBJ2-7; 7 nucleotides agree with TRBD2. Trimming took 7 bases from V and 3 from J; bases not matched to a gene: 3. The CDR3 is 12 amino acids. The germline V gene has CDR1 MDHEN and CDR2 SYDVKM. CDR3 DNA: TGTGCCAGCAAGGAGCGGGACTACGAGCAGTACTTC. Translating gives CASKERDYEQYF.

The CDR3 loop reads CASSLDTAQPETQYF. The CDR3 nucleotides read TGTGCCAGCAGCTTAGATACAGCTCAACCGGAGACCCAGTACTTC. The chain joins TRBV11-2 to TRBJ2-5; no firm D call. This CDR3 has 15 residues. V gave up 0 bases and J gave up 5 bases, with 13 bases separating them. Germline V gene sequence: CDR1 SGHAT, CDR2 FQNNGV. The complete variable domain, with remaining parts taken from reference TRBV11-2 and TRBJ2-5, reads EAGVAQSPRYKIIEKRQSVAFWCNPISGHATLYWYQQILGQGPKLLIQFQNNGVVDDSQLPKDRFSAERLKGVDSTLKIQPAKLEDSAVYLCASSLDTAQPETQYFGPGTRLLVL.

V usage is TRBV7-2 and J usage is TRBJ2-5; 8 bases line up with TRBD2. After removal of 5 bases from V and 14 bases from J, the junction contained 10 bases not matched to a gene. Germline V CDR1 and CDR2: SGHTA, FQGNSA. This CDR3 spans 12 amino acids. CDR3 protein: CASSPTSGHRYF. DNA of the CDR3: TGTGCCAGCAGCCCCACTAGCGGACATCGCTACTTC. Full variable domain (outside the CDR3, taken from reference TRBV7-2 and TRBJ2-5): GAGVSQSPSNKVTEKGKDVELRCDPISGHTALYWYRQSLGQGLEFLIYFQGNSAPDKSGLPSDRFSAERTGGSVSTLTIQRTQQEDSAVYLCASSPTSGHRYFGPGTRLLVL.

This chain links TRBV15 with TRBJ2-1; 8 bases map to TRBD2. The CDR3 is 18 amino acids. With V trimmed by 0 bases and J by 4 bases, 11 bases remained unmatched. Germline V gene sequence: CDR1 LNHNV, CDR2 YYDKDF (reference sequence). CDR3 protein: CATSRDGGRPTDYNEQFF. CDR3 DNA sequence: TGTGCCACCAGCAGAGATGGCGGGAGGCCAACCGATTACAATGAGCAGTTCTTC.

The rearrangement uses TRBV10-2 and TRBJ2-7; TRBD1 matches at 7 bases. The CDR3 runs to 11 residues. Germline-derived CDR1 and CDR2 are WSHSY and SAAADI. The ends lost 10 bases at V and 6 bases at J; junction bases unmatched: 6. CDR3 coding DNA: TGCGCCACATCAGGGGGTTCCGAGCAGTACTTC. Translated: CATSGGSEQYF.

The V and J genes are TRBV7-8 and TRBJ2-1; 10 nucleotides match TRBD2. This CDR3 contains 16 residues. Germline V gene data show CDR1 as SGHVS and CDR2 as FQNEAQ. V trimming: 1 base; J trimming: 4 bases; junction bases outside the gene matches: 4. In DNA form, the CDR3 reads TGTGCCAGCAGCTTAGATGTAGCGGGGGGATACAATGAGCAGTTCTTC. Amino acids: CASSLDVAGGYNEQFF.

The chain links TRBV7-9 to TRBJ2-3; 7 nucleotides align to TRBD2. Germline V gives CDR1 SEHNR, CDR2 FQNEAQ (reference sequence). V gave up 6 bases and J gave up 6 bases; unmatched junction bases: 9. The CDR3 loop spans 14 amino acids. The chain's CDR3 is CASSGAGYVDTQYF. The CDR3 nucleotides read TGTGCCAGCAGTGGAGCGGGATATGTGGATACGCAGTATTTT.

J is TRBJ2-7 and V is TRBV11-2; D is possibly TRBD2 (6 bases). This CDR3 has 14 residues. The germline V gene encodes CDR1 SGHAT and CDR2 FQNNGV. V was trimmed by 0 bases and J by 5 bases, leaving 11 bases between them. The CDR3 spells CASSLDGSFHEQYF. CDR3 nucleotide sequence: TGTGCCAGCAGCTTAGACGGGAGTTTCCACGAGCAGTACTTC. Based on the CDR3 plus reference TRBV11-2 and TRBJ2-7, the full variable domain is EAGVAQSPRYKIIEKRQSVAFWCNPISGHATLYWYQQILGQGPKLLIQFQNNGVVDDSQLPKDRFSAERLKGVDSTLKIQPAKLEDSAVYLCASSLDGSFHEQYFGPGTRLTVT.

This clone was found once. V is TRBV19 and J is TRBJ2-2, with 7 nucleotides matching TRBD2. Germline V lookup: CDR1 LNHDA, CDR2 SQIVND (reference sequence). The trim removed 3 bases at V and 5 bases at J, leaving 0 bases unmatched. This CDR3 is 13 amino acids long. CDR3 sequence: CASSMGGTGELFF. CDR3 nucleotide sequence: TGTGCCAGTAGTATGGGAGGGACCGGGGAGCTGTTTTTT.